This TCR beta chain emerged from a study of a mutant IDH1 vaccine in newly diagnosed glioma. Across the whole study: Beforehand, treatment had been radiotherapy, temozolomide, or both; the majority received both. Points from the study as a whole: The vaccine induced immune responses, and these occurred in roughly 93% of patients.

Method: immunoSEQ multiplex PCR; TCRdb's copy keeps in-frame clones and lacks some. The sample includes tens of thousands of clones, approximately 80% of them seen just once. Of note for this clone: Its cognate antigen is unknown.

The CDR3 is 13 amino acids. The germline V and J ends were trimmed by 6 bases and 1 base, with 9 bases remaining between them. In germline, CDR1 is WNHNN, CDR2 SYGVQD (reference sequence). The time point: baseline, week 1 (first vaccination visit). Treatment here: pre-vaccination baseline after standard-of-care therapy. V is TRBV10-1 and J is TRBJ1-1; TRBD1 might be the D (5 bases). This clonotype was obtained from a man between 18 and 35 years old with glioma. The sample here was PBMCs, taken from a glioma patient treated with radiotherapy, temozolomide or both. CDR3 region: CASRPTENTEAFF. DNA of the CDR3: TGCGCCAGCAGACCGACAGAGAACACTGAAGCTTTCTTT.